Listed below are T cell receptor beta chains from one sample, sequenced in a study of blood T cells in healthy people across ages. Via MiXCR, TCRdb re-called the 5' RACE reads, giving one row per CDR3 protein. Among approximately 1.5 million distinct CDR3 sequences listed, approximately 43% were seen once. The sample taken for sequencing was blood. The receptor source for this set is a woman between 18 and 29 years old in good health. The CDR3 runs from the conserved cysteine through the conserved F or W. The D gene is left open where the match is weak. Not every row has a clone size; where given, it reads once, few, many or a size class.

j_gene | d_gene | abundance | v_gene | CDR3nt | CDR3aa
TRBJ1-1 | TRBD1 | - | TRBV20-1 | TGCAGTGCCAACAGGGGGATGGCTGAAGCTTTCTTT | CSANRGMAEAFF
TRBJ2-5 | TRBD2 | - | TRBV30 | TGTGCCTGGCGACTAGCGGGGCAAGAGACCCAGTACTTC | CAWRLAGQETQYF
TRBJ2-1 | - | few | TRBV7-2 | TGTGCCAGCAGCCCCCAGACTAGCTCCTACAATGAGCAGTTCTTC | CASSPQTSSYNEQFF
TRBJ1-5 | - | - | TRBV20-1 | TGCAGTGCTAGTTCTCGTCAGGGCCATCAGCCCCAGCATTTT | CSASSRQGHQPQHF
TRBJ2-3 | - | - | TRBV7-2 | TGTGCCAGCAGCTTAGAGGGCGGCCTCACAACAGATACGCAGTATTTT | CASSLEGGLTTDTQYF
TRBJ1-1 | - | - | TRBV29-1 | TGCAGCGGCGGCCGCGAAGCTTTCTTT | CSGGREAFF
TRBJ2-5 | TRBD2 | few | TRBV12-3/TRBV12-4 | TGTGCCAGCAGTTTAAATAATGGGCGCGGGAGGCAGACCCAGTACTTC | CASSLNNGRGRQTQYF
TRBJ2-7 | TRBD2 | many | TRBV25-1 | TGTGCCAGCAGTGAGACTAGCGGGGGGTACAATGAGCAGTACTTC | CASSETSGGYNEQYF
TRBJ2-3 | TRBD2 | few | TRBV11-2 | TGTGCCAGCAACCTCCTAGCGGGAGCGACAGATACGCAGTATTTT | CASNLLAGATDTQYF
TRBJ2-1 | TRBD2 | many | TRBV5-1 | TGCGCCAGCAAGGCTAGCGGGGGGGCCTACAATGAGCAGTTCTTC | CASKASGGAYNEQFF
TRBJ2-7 | TRBD1 | - | TRBV6-5 | TGTGCCAGCAGCACAACCGGGACAGGGGCATACGAGCAGTACTTC | CASSTTGTGAYEQYF
TRBJ2-1 | - | - | TRBV5-1 | TGCGCCAGCAGCTGGAGAGGAACGGGCTACAATGAGCAGTTCTTC | CASSWRGTGYNEQFF
TRBJ1-5 | TRBD1 | few | TRBV4-1 | TGCGCCAGCAGCCGGACAGGAGACGGCAATCAGCCCCAGCATTTT | CASSRTGDGNQPQHF
TRBJ2-1 | - | - | TRBV20-1 | TGCAGTGCTAGAGGTCAAGAGGGTGCTAACTACAATGAGCAGTTCTTC | CSARGQEGANYNEQFF
TRBJ2-7 | TRBD2 | few | TRBV6-2/TRBV6-3 | TGTGCCAGCAGTTACCTCAGCGGGAAGTACGAGCAGTACTTC | CASSYLSGKYEQYF
TRBJ1-4 | TRBD1 | few | TRBV7-9 | TGTGCCAGCAGCTTACAGGGGGCTGAGGAAAAACTGTTTTTT | CASSLQGAEEKLFF
TRBJ1-5 | - | - | TRBV27 | TGTGCCAGCAGTTTGGCTGGCACGGGTCAGCCCCAGCATTTT | CASSLAGTGQPQHF
TRBJ2-2 | - | - | TRBV12-3/TRBV12-4 | TGTGCCAGCTGGAATGGGACTCTCAGCGGGGAGCTGTTTTTT | CASWNGTLSGELFF
TRBJ2-1 | - | - | TRBV4-3 | TGCGCCAGCAGTCACGGACGAGGGGCTTTCAATGAGCAGTTCTTC | CASSHGRGAFNEQFF
TRBJ1-2 | TRBD1 | - | TRBV12-3/TRBV12-4 | TGTGCCTGCAGTTGGAGAGGGACAGAAGGCTATGGCTACACCTTC | CACSWRGTEGYGYTF
TRBJ2-1 | TRBD2 | - | TRBV5-6 | TGTGCCAGCAGGACTAGCGCCGTCTCCTACAATGAGCAGTTCTTC | CASRTSAVSYNEQFF
TRBJ1-3 | - | - | TRBV7-2 | TGTGCCAGCAGACTTACCGGGACGGACTACTCTGGAAACACCATATATTTT | CASRLTGTDYSGNTIYF
TRBJ2-3 | TRBD2 | - | TRBV9 | TGTGCCAGCAGCCCCACGGGGCGGGGGGGCCAACGTACGCAGTATTTT | CASSPTGRGGQRTQYF
TRBJ2-7 | - | - | TRBV9 | TGTGCCAGCAGCGTAGGGGCAAACATTGGCCTCGGCGACGAGCAGTACTTC | CASSVGANIGLGDEQYF
TRBJ2-7 | TRBD1 | - | TRBV2 | TGTGCCAGCAGGGCTCGGGACAGGGACTACGAGCAGTACTTC | CASRARDRDYEQYF
TRBJ1-4 | TRBD1 | few | TRBV12-3/TRBV12-4 | TGTGCCAGCAGTGGACGGACAGGAAATGAAAAACTGTTTTTT | CASSGRTGNEKLFF
TRBJ1-5 | - | - | TRBV10-3 | TGTGCCATCAGTTCAGGGGCGGATGACAATCAGCCCCAGCATTTT | CAISSGADDNQPQHF
TRBJ1-2 | - | few | TRBV3-1 | TGTGCCAGCAGCCCTCAAGGGTATCACTATGGCTACACCTTC | CASSPQGYHYGYTF
TRBJ1-2 | - | few | TRBV4-3 | TGCGCCAGCAGCCCCAAGGGGTATCGAATTAGCGGCTACACCTTC | CASSPKGYRISGYTF
TRBJ1-4 | - | - | TRBV3-1 | TGTGCCAGCAGCTACACTTCAACTAATGAAAAACTGTTTTTT | CASSYTSTNEKLFF
TRBJ2-7 | TRBD2 | - | TRBV7-9 | TGTGCCAGCAGCCAGCCCCAGCGGGGTTTCTACGAGCAGTACTTC | CASSQPQRGFYEQYF
TRBJ1-1 | - | few | TRBV28 | TGTGCCAGCAGTTTGGGGACCCTCCTGAACACTGAAGCTTTCTTT | CASSLGTLLNTEAFF
TRBJ1-3 | - | - | TRBV20-1 | TGCAGTGCTAGAGGGGACTCTGGAAACACCATATATTTT | CSARGDSGNTIYF
TRBJ2-2 | - | - | TRBV29-1 | TGCAGCGTTGCTCGCACCGGGGAGCTGTTTTTT | CSVARTGELFF
TRBJ1-2 | - | few | TRBV4-3 | TGCGCCAGCAGCCGAAAACAGAGCCGGGGCGGCTACACCTTC | CASSRKQSRGGYTF
TRBJ2-3 | TRBD1 | - | TRBV7-9 | TGTGCCAGCAGCGCCTGGACAGGATTAGGGGATACGCAGTATTTT | CASSAWTGLGDTQYF